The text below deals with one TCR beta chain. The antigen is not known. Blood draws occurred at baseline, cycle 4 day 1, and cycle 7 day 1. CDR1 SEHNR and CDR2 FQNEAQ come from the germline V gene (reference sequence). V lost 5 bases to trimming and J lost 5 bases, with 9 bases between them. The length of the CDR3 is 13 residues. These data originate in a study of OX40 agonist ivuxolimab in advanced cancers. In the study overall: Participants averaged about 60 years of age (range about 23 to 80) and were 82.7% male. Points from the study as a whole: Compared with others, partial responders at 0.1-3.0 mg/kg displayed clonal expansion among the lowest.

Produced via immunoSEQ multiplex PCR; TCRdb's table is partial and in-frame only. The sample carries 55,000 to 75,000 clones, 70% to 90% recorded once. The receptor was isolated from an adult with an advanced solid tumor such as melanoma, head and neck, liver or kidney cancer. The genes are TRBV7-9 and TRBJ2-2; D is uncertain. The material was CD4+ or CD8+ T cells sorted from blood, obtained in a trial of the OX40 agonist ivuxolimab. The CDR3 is CASSELLTGELFF. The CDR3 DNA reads TGTGCCAGCAGCGAGCTGTTGACCGGGGAGCTGTTTTTT.